The 18 T cell receptor beta chains given below trace back to one sample, sequenced in a study of blood T cell repertoires in COVID-19. Sequencing was performed with immunoSEQ multiplex PCR; in TCRdb, only in-frame clones are kept and a portion is missing. The table shows more than 400,000 clones, with over 75% occurring only once. Sequencing was done on a sample of peripheral blood. The receptor set was obtained from a human donor in a cohort sampled during active COVID-19.

This clone was seen a few times. This chain connects TRBV11-1 to TRBJ2-7, with 11 nucleotides matching TRBD1. The germline CDR1 and CDR2 sequences are SGHAT and FQDESV (reference sequence). This CDR3 comprises 15 residues. V trimming: 6 bases; J trimming: 3 bases; junction bases outside the gene matches: 7. CDR3 coding DNA: TGTGCCAGCAGAGAAGAGGACAGGGGGCTCTACGAGCAGTACTTC. Amino acid sequence: CASREEDRGLYEQYF.

The chain links TRBV7-2 to TRBJ1-1; D gene unclear. Trimming cost V 2 bases and J 4 bases, with 8 bases left between them. The CDR3 loop spans 13 amino acids. Germline CDR1 SGHTA, CDR2 FQGNSA. The CDR3 here is CASSLLAGTEAFF. The DNA of the CDR3 is TGTGCCAGCAGCTTATTAGCCGGCACTGAAGCTTTCTTT.

The chain joins TRBV5-1 to TRBJ2-2; D perhaps matches TRBD1 (5 bases). The V end was cut by 0 bases, the J end by 5 bases, with 14 bases between. The CDR3 runs to 16 residues. Germline V gene data show CDR1 as SGHRS and CDR2 as YFSETQ. CDR3 sequence reads: CASSLVGQGSTGELFF. The CDR3 bases are TGCGCCAGCAGCTTGGTGGGGCAAGGGTCGACCGGGGAGCTGTTTTTT.

The chain combines TRBV7-2 with TRBJ2-5; TRBD2 agrees at 8 bases. The CDR3 has 12 amino acids. Germline V lookup: CDR1 SGHTA, CDR2 FQGNSA. V lost 3 bases and J lost 9; bases outside the gene matches: 3. DNA of the CDR3: TGTGCCAGCAGCTTCGGGCGGGAGGCCCAGTACTTC. Its protein is CASSFGREAQYF.

V usage is TRBV5-4 and J usage is TRBJ2-2; 11 bases fit TRBD2. CDR1 is SGHNT, CDR2 YYREEE, per germline (reference sequence). Trimming at V came to 4 bases and at J to 1 base, leaving 12 bases not matched to a gene. The CDR3 loop spans 19 amino acids. In nucleotides, the CDR3 is TGTGCCAGCAGCCCGCTGACTAGCGGGATTTCCGTGAACACCGGGGAGCTGTTTTTT. Its translation is CASSPLTSGISVNTGELFF.

V usage is TRBV6-5 and J usage is TRBJ1-4; 9 bases agree with TRBD1. The V gene end was trimmed by 5 bases and the J gene end by 10 bases; junction bases not matched to a gene: 8. The CDR3 spans 14 residues. Germline V gene sequence: CDR1 MNHEY, CDR2 SVGAGI. CDR3 in amino acids: CASSRDRERRKLFF. The CDR3 bases are TGTGCCAGCAGTCGGGACAGGGAACGGAGAAAACTGTTTTTT.

V gene TRBV29-1 combines with J gene TRBJ1-3, with 11 nucleotides matching TRBD1. The junction had 11 bases not matched to a gene; V was cut back by 5 bases and J by 2 bases. Germline V lookup: CDR1 SQVTM, CDR2 ANQGSEA. The CDR3 covers 17 residues. Here the CDR3 reads CSVQHVPGQGAGNTIYF. Written as DNA, the CDR3 is TGCAGCGTTCAACATGTACCGGGACAGGGGGCTGGAAACACCATATATTTT.

The J gene is TRBJ1-5, the V gene TRBV24-1; 9 bases fit TRBD1. The CDR3 contains 15 residues. J was trimmed by 4 bases and V by 4 bases; bases with no gene match: 4. The V gene's germline CDR1 is KGHDR and CDR2 SFDVKD. The CDR3 here is CATSEAGTGNQPQHF. Here the CDR3 DNA reads TGTGCCACCAGTGAGGCCGGGACAGGGAATCAGCCCCAGCATTTT.

The chain uses TRBV6-5 and TRBJ1-2; weak D call: TRBD1 (6 bases). Trimming shortened V by 5 bases and J by 1 base, and 11 bases separated the two germline ends. Germline loops: CDR1 MNHEY, CDR2 SVGAGI. The CDR3 is made up of 14 amino acids. The CDR3 region is CASSRTAVNYGYTF. The CDR3 DNA follows: TGTGCCAGCAGTCGGACAGCAGTTAACTATGGCTACACCTTC.

J is TRBJ1-1 and V is TRBV19; D might be TRBD1 (6 bases). This CDR3 is built from 14 residues. Germline loops: CDR1 LNHDA, CDR2 SQIVND (reference sequence). The V and J ends lost 4 bases and 0 bases respectively, with 9 bases between them. The CDR3 is CASSTGQLNTEAFF. Written as DNA, the CDR3 is TGTGCCAGTAGTACCGGACAGCTGAACACTGAAGCTTTCTTT.

The rearrangement uses TRBV15 and TRBJ1-1; D is possibly TRBD1 (5 bases). Germline CDR1 LNHNV, CDR2 YYDKDF (reference sequence). Trimming removed 6 bases at V and 2 bases at J, with 10 bases between. The CDR3 runs 13 residues. DNA for the CDR3: TGTGCCACCAGAAGACAGAAAAACACTGAAGCTTTCTTT. It is translated as CATRRQKNTEAFF. Full variable domain (remainder filled in from reference TRBV15 and TRBJ1-1): DAMVIQNPRYQVTQFGKPVTLSCSQTLNHNVMYWYQQKSSQAPKLLFHYYDKDFNNEADTPDNFQSRRPNTSFCFLDIRSPGLGDTAMYLCATRRQKNTEAFFGQGTRLTVV.

The chain combines TRBV3-1 (or the pseudogene TRBV3-2) with TRBJ2-1; D is unclear. The CDR3 is made up of 13 amino acids. V lost 4 bases and J 5 bases, leaving 9 bases between the germline ends. CDR1 LGHDT and CDR2 YNNKEL come from the germline V gene (reference sequence). The CDR3 region is CASSLTVNNEQFF. Written as DNA, the CDR3 is TGTGCCAGCAGCCTTACAGTAAACAATGAGCAGTTCTTC.

This chain connects TRBV7-2 to TRBJ2-2, with D maybe TRBD2 (6 bases). The ends were cut back, 4 bases at V and 2 bases at J, with 11 bases in the middle. CDR1 is SGHTA and CDR2 is FQGNSA in the germline V gene. The CDR3 has 15 amino acids. For the CDR3, the DNA is TGTGCCAGCAGCTCGACTAGGTTTAACACCGGGGAGCTGTTTTTT. It translates to CASSSTRFNTGELFF.

This clone was seen a single time. V is TRBV28 and J is TRBJ1-2; D not resolved. V lost 3 bases and J 2 bases, leaving 7 bases between the germline ends. CDR1 and CDR2 (germline): MDHEN, SYDVKM. The length of the CDR3 is 13 residues. The chain's CDR3 is CASSFTANYGYTF. The CDR3 nucleotides read TGTGCCAGCAGTTTTACAGCAAACTATGGCTACACCTTC.

This rearrangement joins TRBV3-1 (or the pseudogene TRBV3-2) to TRBJ2-2, with D possibly TRBD2 on 6 matching bases. The V end was cut by 4 bases, the J end by 4 bases, with 16 bases between. This CDR3 has 16 amino acids. Germline loops: CDR1 LGHDT, CDR2 YNNKEL (reference sequence). CDR3 residues: CASSRFRRESTGELFF. In nucleotides, the CDR3 is TGTGCCAGCAGCCGTTTTAGGAGGGAGAGCACCGGGGAGCTGTTTTTT.

This chain links TRBV19 with TRBJ2-7; TRBD2 matches at 7 bases. V lost 5 bases and J lost 5; bases outside the gene matches: 18. Germline V gene lookup returns CDR1 LNHDA and CDR2 SQIVND (reference sequence). The CDR3 runs 17 residues. CDR3: CASSDLGRVGPADEQYF. The DNA for the CDR3 is TGTGCCAGTAGTGATTTGGGGAGGGTAGGCCCGGCGGACGAGCAGTACTTC.

J is TRBJ1-4 and V is TRBV5-1, with 8 bases lining up with TRBD1. The J segment lost 4 bases and the V segment lost 4 bases, leaving 6 bases of the junction unmatched. Germline CDR1 and CDR2: SGHRS and YFSETQ. This CDR3 is 15 amino acids long. The CDR3 DNA reads TGCGCCAGCAGCCCAGGGACAGGAGATAATGAAAAACTGTTTTTT. Translating it yields CASSPGTGDNEKLFF. Full variable domain (missing parts from reference TRBV5-1 and TRBJ1-4): KAGVTQTPRYLIKTRGQQVTLSCSPISGHRSVSWYQQTPGQGLQFLFEYFSETQRNKGNFPGRFSGRQFSNSRSEMNVSTLELGDSALYLCASSPGTGDNEKLFFGSGTQLSVL.

The gene calls are TRBV30 and TRBJ2-1, with a tentative D call TRBD2 (6 bases). Per germline, CDR1 GTSNPN and CDR2 SVGIG (reference sequence). V dropped 5 bases and J dropped 8 bases, with 22 bases sitting between them. This CDR3 is 15 amino acids long. CDR3: CAWGLPFLTADEQFF. CDR3 sequence (DNA): TGTGCCTGGGGACTACCTTTTCTAACCGCCGATGAGCAGTTCTTC.